These T cell receptor beta chains were read from a single sample in a study of cytomegalovirus exposure and HLA in healthy donors. Repertoires were generated with immunoSEQ multiplex PCR, while TCRdb's copy carries only in-frame clones and drops some. The sample includes 200,000 to 250,000 clones, roughly 82% seen only once; the top ten take 5% to 6.5%. Sample: PBMCs. The receptors derive from a woman aged 40 to 55 in good health and CMV-seropositive. CDR3s include the opening cysteine and the closing phenylalanine or tryptophan. D genes are given only for firm matches. Clone size appears in some rows only: once, few, many, or a class for an expanded clone.

d_call j_call v_call clone_size cdr3_nt cdr3_aa
TRBD1 TRBJ1-3 TRBV19 . TGTGCCAGTGGGACAGGGACTGGAAACACCATATATTTT CASGTGTGNTIYF
. TRBJ2-2 TRBV5-4 . TGTGCCAGCAGCTTGGCCAAAATCGGGAGTATCGCCGGGGAGCTGTTTTTT CASSLAKIGSIAGELFF
TRBD2 TRBJ2-3 TRBV2 . TGTGCCAGCCAGATACTAGCGGGGTCGACAGATACGCAGTATTTT CASQILAGSTDTQYF
TRBD2 TRBJ2-1 TRBV4-3 . TGCGCCAGCAGCCCCGATGGGGTAGCGGGGTACAATGAGCAGTTCTTC CASSPDGVAGYNEQFF
TRBD1 TRBJ1-3 TRBV19 . TGTGCCAGTAGTACCACTCGAATCACCGGACAGGCGATCTCTGGAAACACCATATATTTT CASSTTRITGQAISGNTIYF
. TRBJ2-5 TRBV14 . TGTGCCAGCAGCCGATTCACAGAGCTCCAAGAGACCCAGTACTTC CASSRFTELQETQYF
TRBD1 TRBJ1-2 TRBV15 . TGTGCCACCAGCAGGTTTCGACAGGGGGCCACCAGCTACACCTTC CATSRFRQGATSYTF
. TRBJ1-6 TRBV18 few TGTGCCAGCTCACCAAAGGCGGGTACAAATTCACCCCTCCACTTT CASSPKAGTNSPLHF
TRBD1 TRBJ1-2 TRBV19 . TGTGCCAGTAGTATAGAAGGACAGGGGGCTAAGGATGGCTACACCTTC CASSIEGQGAKDGYTF
. TRBJ2-5 TRBV10-3 . TGTGCCACCGAAGGGGGGGGGTCGGAGACCCAGTACTTC CATEGGGSETQYF
. TRBJ2-1 TRBV5-6 . TGTGCCAGCAGCGCCACAAGTGAGCAGTTCTTC CASSATSEQFF
TRBD2 TRBJ2-2 TRBV7-9 . TGTGCCAGCAGCTTGGGACTAGCGGAGAACACCGGGGAGCTGTTTTTT CASSLGLAENTGELFF
. TRBJ2-1 TRBV19 . TGTGCCAGTAGTATAGGCCCCGCCAGGGGGGCCTTCAATGAGCAGTTCTTC CASSIGPARGAFNEQFF
. TRBJ2-7 TRBV25-1 . TGTGCCAGCAGCGGTCTTTTACCCTACGAGCAGTACTTC CASSGLLPYEQYF
. TRBJ2-5 TRBV9 . TGTGCCAGCAGCGGAGGTGCCGGAGGCGGCCAAGAGACCCAGTACTTC CASSGGAGGGQETQYF
. TRBJ1-1 TRBV10-2 . TGCGCCAGCAAATCATCCGGGACTAACACTGAAGCTTTCTTT CASKSSGTNTEAFF
TRBD2 TRBJ2-2 TRBV11-3 . TGTGCCAGCAGCTTACTCGGACTAGCGGACACCGGGGAGCTGTTTTTT CASSLLGLADTGELFF
TRBD2 TRBJ2-7 TRBV19 . TGTGCCAGTAGTAGTGGAGCGGGAGAAGGGTACGAGCAGTACTTC CASSSGAGEGYEQYF
. TRBJ2-1 TRBV7-2 . TGTGCCAGCAGCTTAGCAGGGGCTGAGCAGTTCTTC CASSLAGAEQFF
. TRBJ2-7 TRBV9 . TGTGCCAGCAGCGTGGGCTTGGGCAACTCCTACGAGCAGTACTTC CASSVGLGNSYEQYF
TRBD1 TRBJ2-7 TRBV19 . TGTGCCAGTAGTATACAGGGGGATAGCTCCTACGAGCAGTACTTC CASSIQGDSSYEQYF
. TRBJ1-1 TRBV30 . TGTGCCTGGAGCACTAGAACTGAAGCTTTCTTT CAWSTRTEAFF